A selection of T cell receptor beta chains follows, all from one sample in a study of Graves' ophthalmopathy and Graves' hyperthyroidism. In TCRdb, the multiplex PCR reads were re-called with MiXCR into one record per CDR3 protein. The sample lists hundreds of thousands of distinct CDR3 sequences, around 15% occurring once. Material for sequencing was blood. These receptors all come from a woman between 25 and 40 years old with Graves' ophthalmopathy. Both conserved end residues are part of each CDR3. The D gene is left open where the match is weak. Clone size appears in some rows only: once, few, many, or a class for an expanded clone.

D,V,size,J,DNA,CDR3
-,TRBV6-5,-,TRBJ1-5,TGTGCCAGCAGTTACGATCAGGCGTCTAATCAGCCCCAGCATTTT,CASSYDQASNQPQHF
-,TRBV10-3,many,TRBJ1-2,TGTGCCATCGCGAAAGGGACCAGGGGCTTTCCCTATGGCTACACCTTC,CAIAKGTRGFPYGYTF
-,TRBV30,many,TRBJ1-2,TGTGCCTGGGGGAAGGACATGAGGTTCACCTTC,CAWGKDMRFTF
TRBD1,TRBV19,few,TRBJ1-1,TGTGCCAGTAGTATCCGACGACAGGGAACTGAAGCTTTCTTT,CASSIRRQGTEAFF
-,TRBV7-2,-,TRBJ2-5,TGTGCCAGCAGCCAAGCAGACCAGGGGAAAAAGACCCAGTACTTC,CASSQADQGKKTQYF
-,TRBV12-3/TRBV12-4,-,TRBJ2-4,TGTGCCAGCAGTTTTATTAAAGGCAGGGCGGCCAAAAACATTCAGTACTTC,CASSFIKGRAAKNIQYF
-,TRBV7-8,many,TRBJ1-5,TGTGCCAGCAGAACCACCGGGTTCAATCAGCCCCAGCATTTT,CASRTTGFNQPQHF
-,TRBV2,-,TRBJ2-5,TGTGCCAGCAGTGAAGCTTTTTTTGGACAGAGCCAAGAGACCCAGTACTTC,CASSEAFFGQSQETQYF
TRBD2,TRBV12-3/TRBV12-4,many,TRBJ2-6,TGTGCCAGTTTATCGGGGGGAGGCTCTGGGGCCAACGTCCTGACTTTC,CASLSGGGSGANVLTF
-,TRBV20-1,many,TRBJ2-7,TGCAGTGCTAGCATCAGGGCAAGGGAGCAGTACTTC,CSASIRAREQYF
-,TRBV12-3/TRBV12-4,few,TRBJ1-1,TGTGCCAGCAGTCCCCCGGGGGGGCGAGCTTTCTTT,CASSPPGGRAFF
TRBD2,TRBV6-1,many,TRBJ2-7,TGTGCCAGCAGTGATGCTAGCGGGAAATCCTACGAGCAGTACTTC,CASSDASGKSYEQYF
TRBD1,TRBV3-1,few,TRBJ2-5,TGTGCCAGCAGCCAAGAATGGGGGGACAGGGACCAAGAGACCCAGTACTTC,CASSQEWGDRDQETQYF
TRBD1,TRBV7-6,few,TRBJ2-7,TGTGCCAGCAGCTTCCCTCCGACAGGGGGCCAAAACGAGCAGTACTTC,CASSFPPTGGQNEQYF
TRBD1,TRBV12-3/TRBV12-4,many,TRBJ1-2,TGTGCCAGCAGCCCGGGACAGGGGGGGGTTGGCTACACCTTC,CASSPGQGGVGYTF
-,TRBV2,many,TRBJ1-5,TGTGCCAGCAGTGAATACAGGGACCAGCCCCAGCATTTT,CASSEYRDQPQHF
TRBD1,TRBV5-1,many,TRBJ1-2,TGCGCCAGCAGTTCCCCGGGACAGGGGGCGGCTGGCTACACCTTC,CASSSPGQGAAGYTF
-,TRBV12-3/TRBV12-4,many,TRBJ1-1,TGTGCCAGCAGACCCAGGGGAATAGGTGAAGCTTTCTTT,CASRPRGIGEAFF
-,TRBV11-2,many,TRBJ2-2,TGTGCCAGCAGCCCACCGTGGAACACCGGGGAGCTGTTTTTT,CASSPPWNTGELFF
TRBD1,TRBV3-1,-,TRBJ1-1,TGTGCCAGCAGCCAATCGACACAGGGGACTGAAGCTTTCTTT,CASSQSTQGTEAFF
TRBD1,TRBV29-1,-,TRBJ1-2,TGCAGCGTTGACACGGGACAGGGCTATGGCTACACCTTC,CSVDTGQGYGYTF
-,TRBV28,many,TRBJ1-2,TGTGCCAGCAGGCTAGTACGGGAACAGGGAGGGGATGGCTACACCTTC,CASRLVREQGGDGYTF
-,TRBV30,few,TRBJ2-7,TGTGCCTGGAGCCAGACTCTCGGCTCTTACGAGCAGTACTTC,CAWSQTLGSYEQYF
TRBD1,TRBV7-8,many,TRBJ1-2,TGTGCCAGCAGCCACGGGACAGGGTGGGGGAAGTCTAACTATGGCTACACCTTC,CASSHGTGWGKSNYGYTF
TRBD1,TRBV30,few,TRBJ2-2,TGTGCCTGGGGACAGGGATATACCGGGGAGCTGTTTTTT,CAWGQGYTGELFF
-,TRBV6-1,-,TRBJ1-5,TGTGCCAGCAGTGTATCCGGGGCCGGGGGTCAGCCCCAGCATTTT,CASSVSGAGGQPQHF
-,TRBV28,many,TRBJ1-5,TGTGCCAGCAGTTTGGTCCAGTTCAGCAATCAGCCCCAGCATTTT,CASSLVQFSNQPQHF
TRBD1,TRBV11-1,-,TRBJ2-7,TGTGCCAGCAGCTTAGCCGGGACAGGGAATTACGAGCAGTACTTC,CASSLAGTGNYEQYF
-,TRBV16,many,TRBJ1-6,TGTGCCAGCAGCCAATCATGGACAGTGCATTCACCCCTCCACTTT,CASSQSWTVHSPLHF
-,TRBV6-5,many,TRBJ1-2,TGTGCCAGCAGTTACAGGGACGGAGTCTATGGCTACACCTTC,CASSYRDGVYGYTF
TRBD1,TRBV28,many,TRBJ2-7,TGTGCCAGCAGCCGCCCATCCCAGGGGGCCCTGTTTCATTCCTACGAGCAGTACTTC,CASSRPSQGALFHSYEQYF
-,TRBV6-2/TRBV6-3,-,TRBJ2-5,TGTGCCAGCAGTCCAGGTTCCCCCCAGACCCAGTACTTC,CASSPGSPQTQYF
-,TRBV28,many,TRBJ2-7,TGTGCCAGCACCTTGACCGGGACAACTTACGAGCAGTACTTC,CASTLTGTTYEQYF
TRBD1,TRBV28,-,TRBJ1-5,TGTGCCAGCAGACGAACAGGGGGCAGGACCCATCAGCCCCAGCATTTT,CASRRTGGRTHQPQHF
TRBD1,TRBV4-2,-,TRBJ1-5,TGTGCCAGCAGCCAAGATTTTACAGGGGGCCTCAGCAATCAGCCCCAGCATTTT,CASSQDFTGGLSNQPQHF
TRBD1,TRBV19,many,TRBJ2-2,TGTGCCAGTTTGCCCGAACAGGGGACAAACACCGGGGAGCTGTTTTTT,CASLPEQGTNTGELFF
TRBD1,TRBV6-1,-,TRBJ1-1,TGTGCCAGCAGCGATGACAGGGGGCCTGAAGCTTTCTTT,CASSDDRGPEAFF
-,TRBV6-4,many,TRBJ1-3,TGTGCCAGCAGTCACCGAGACAGGAGGAACTCTGGAAACACCATATATTTT,CASSHRDRRNSGNTIYF
-,TRBV7-2,many,TRBJ1-2,TGTGCCAGCAGCTTAGGAGGGGGAGACGGGTTCCTCTATGGCTACACCTTC,CASSLGGGDGFLYGYTF
-,TRBV12-5,many,TRBJ1-2,TGTGCTAGTGGTTTGGAGGCAACCACCACGGACGGCTACACCTTC,CASGLEATTTDGYTF
TRBD2,TRBV30,many,TRBJ2-7,TGTGCCTGGACCCGGACTAGCGGTTACGAGCAGTACTTC,CAWTRTSGYEQYF
-,TRBV15,many,TRBJ2-6,TGTGCCACCACCCCGTACCCTGGGGCCAACGCCCTGACTTTC,CATTPYPGANALTF